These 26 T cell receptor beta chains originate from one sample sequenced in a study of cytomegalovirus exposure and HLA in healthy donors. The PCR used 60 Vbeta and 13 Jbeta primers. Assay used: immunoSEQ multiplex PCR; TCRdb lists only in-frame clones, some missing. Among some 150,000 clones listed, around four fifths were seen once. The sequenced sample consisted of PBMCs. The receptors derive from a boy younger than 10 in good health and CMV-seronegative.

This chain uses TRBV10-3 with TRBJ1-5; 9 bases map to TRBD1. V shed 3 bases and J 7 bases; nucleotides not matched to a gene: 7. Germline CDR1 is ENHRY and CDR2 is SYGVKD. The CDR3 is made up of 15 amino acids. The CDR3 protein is CAISDGTGYWQPQHF. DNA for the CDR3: TGTGCCATCAGTGATGGGACAGGGTATTGGCAGCCCCAGCATTTT.

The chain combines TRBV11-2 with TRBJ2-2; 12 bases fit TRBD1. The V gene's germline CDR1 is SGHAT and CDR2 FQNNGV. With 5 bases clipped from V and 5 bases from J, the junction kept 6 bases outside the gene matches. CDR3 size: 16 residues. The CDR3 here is CASSNPGQGATGELFF. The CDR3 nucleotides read TGTGCCAGCAGCAACCCGGGACAGGGGGCAACCGGGGAGCTGTTTTTT.

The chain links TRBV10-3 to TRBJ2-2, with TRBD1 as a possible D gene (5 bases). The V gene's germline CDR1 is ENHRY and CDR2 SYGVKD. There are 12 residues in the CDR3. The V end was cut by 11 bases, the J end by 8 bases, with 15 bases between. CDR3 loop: CAANFGAGELFF. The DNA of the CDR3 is TGTGCCGCCAACTTTGGGGCAGGGGAGCTGTTTTTT.

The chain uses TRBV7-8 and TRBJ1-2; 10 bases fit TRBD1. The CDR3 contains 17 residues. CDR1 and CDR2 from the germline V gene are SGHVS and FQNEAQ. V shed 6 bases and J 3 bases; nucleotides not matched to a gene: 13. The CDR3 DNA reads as TGTGCCAGCAGTCGACACAACTCCGGGACAGGGGACTATGGCTACACCTTC. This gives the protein CASSRHNSGTGDYGYTF.

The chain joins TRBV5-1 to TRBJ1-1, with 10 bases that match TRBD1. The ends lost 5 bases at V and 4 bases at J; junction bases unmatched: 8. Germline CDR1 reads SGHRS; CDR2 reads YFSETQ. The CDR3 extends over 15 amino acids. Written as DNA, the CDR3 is TGCGCCAGCAGATCAACGACAGGGGGCGGCACTGAAGCTTTCTTT. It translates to CASRSTTGGGTEAFF.

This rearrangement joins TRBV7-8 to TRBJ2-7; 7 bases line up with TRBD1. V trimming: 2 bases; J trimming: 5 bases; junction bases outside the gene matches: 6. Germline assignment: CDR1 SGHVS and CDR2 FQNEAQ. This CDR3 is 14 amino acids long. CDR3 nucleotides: TGTGCCAGCAGCTTATTAGACAGGGTGCACGAGCAGTACTTC. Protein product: CASSLLDRVHEQYF.

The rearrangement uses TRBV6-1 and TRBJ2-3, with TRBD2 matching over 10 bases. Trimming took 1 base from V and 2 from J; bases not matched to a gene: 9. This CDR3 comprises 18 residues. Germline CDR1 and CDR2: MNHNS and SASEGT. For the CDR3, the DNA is TGTGCCAGCAGTGAAGTCATGAGCGGGGGGGCTTACACAGATACGCAGTATTTT. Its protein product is CASSEVMSGGAYTDTQYF.

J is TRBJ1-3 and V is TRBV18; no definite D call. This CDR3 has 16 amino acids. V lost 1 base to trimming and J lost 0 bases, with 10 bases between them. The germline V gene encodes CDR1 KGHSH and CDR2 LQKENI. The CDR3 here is CASSPLAEASGNTIYF. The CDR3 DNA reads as TGTGCCAGCTCACCACTGGCGGAAGCCTCTGGAAACACCATATATTTT.

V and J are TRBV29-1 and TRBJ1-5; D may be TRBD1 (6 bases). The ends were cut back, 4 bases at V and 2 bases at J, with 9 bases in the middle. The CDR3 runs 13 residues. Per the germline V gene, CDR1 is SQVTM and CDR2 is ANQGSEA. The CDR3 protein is CSVGSGGNQPQHF. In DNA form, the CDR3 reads TGCAGCGTTGGCTCAGGGGGCAATCAGCCCCAGCATTTT.

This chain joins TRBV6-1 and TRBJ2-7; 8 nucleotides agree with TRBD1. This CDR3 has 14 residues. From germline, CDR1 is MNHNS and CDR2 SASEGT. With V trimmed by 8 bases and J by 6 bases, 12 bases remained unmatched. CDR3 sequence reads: CASGFRTGMSEQYF. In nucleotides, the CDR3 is TGTGCCAGCGGATTTCGGACAGGGATGAGCGAGCAGTACTTC.

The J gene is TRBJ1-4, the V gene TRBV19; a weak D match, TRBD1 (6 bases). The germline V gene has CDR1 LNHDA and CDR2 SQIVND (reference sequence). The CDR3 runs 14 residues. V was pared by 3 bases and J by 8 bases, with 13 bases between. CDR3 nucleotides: TGTGCCAGTAGTATGGGGACAAACATCGAAAAACTGTTTTTT. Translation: CASSMGTNIEKLFF.

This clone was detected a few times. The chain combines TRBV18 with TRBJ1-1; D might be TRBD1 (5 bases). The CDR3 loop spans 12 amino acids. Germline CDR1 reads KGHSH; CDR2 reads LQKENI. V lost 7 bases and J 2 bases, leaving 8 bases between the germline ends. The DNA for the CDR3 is TGTGCCAGCTTTGACAGCAACACTGAAGCTTTCTTT. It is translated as CASFDSNTEAFF.

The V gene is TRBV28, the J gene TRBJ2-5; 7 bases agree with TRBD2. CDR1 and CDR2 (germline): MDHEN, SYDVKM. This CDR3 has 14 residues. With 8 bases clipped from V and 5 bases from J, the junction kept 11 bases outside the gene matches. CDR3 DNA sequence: TGTGCCAGCGGCTGGGAGGGGCGAGGGGAGACCCAGTACTTC. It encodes CASGWEGRGETQYF.

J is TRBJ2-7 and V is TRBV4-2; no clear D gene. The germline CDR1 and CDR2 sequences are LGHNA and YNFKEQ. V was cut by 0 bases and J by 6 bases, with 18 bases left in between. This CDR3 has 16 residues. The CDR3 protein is CASSQESGSSKAEQYF. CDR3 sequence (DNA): TGTGCCAGCAGCCAAGAATCCGGTTCCTCGAAAGCCGAGCAGTACTTC.

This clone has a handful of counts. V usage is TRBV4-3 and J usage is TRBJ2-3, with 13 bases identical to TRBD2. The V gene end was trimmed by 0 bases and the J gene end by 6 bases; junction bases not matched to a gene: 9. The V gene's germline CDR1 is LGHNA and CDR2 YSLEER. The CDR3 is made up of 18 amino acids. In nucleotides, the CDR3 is TGCGCCAGCAGCCAAGATAATCAAGGACTAGCGGGAGTGGATACGCAGTATTTT. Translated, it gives CASSQDNQGLAGVDTQYF.

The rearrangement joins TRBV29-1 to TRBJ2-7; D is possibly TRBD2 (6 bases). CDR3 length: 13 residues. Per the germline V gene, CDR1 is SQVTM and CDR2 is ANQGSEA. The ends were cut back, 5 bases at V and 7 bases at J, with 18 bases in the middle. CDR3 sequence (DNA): TGCAGCGTTCAGGGTCCCTCCGGGGGAGAGCAGTACTTC. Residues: CSVQGPSGGEQYF.

CDR3 residues: CASSLDVGGDGANVLTF. DNA of the CDR3: TGTGCCAGCAGCTTGGATGTAGGGGGAGATGGGGCCAACGTCCTGACTTTC. The chain uses TRBV5-6 and TRBJ2-6; weak D call: TRBD1 (6 bases). V lost 0 bases, J lost 3 bases, and 13 bases lay in between. The CDR3 sequence is 17 residues long. Germline values: CDR1 SGHDT, CDR2 YYEEEE. Using reference TRBV5-6 and TRBJ2-6 for the parts outside the CDR3, the full variable domain is DAGVTQSPTHLIKTRGQQVTLRCSPKSGHDTVSWYQQALGQGPQFIFQYYEEEERQRGNFPDRFSGHQFPNYSSELNVNALLLGDSALYLCASSLDVGGDGANVLTFGAGSRLTVL.

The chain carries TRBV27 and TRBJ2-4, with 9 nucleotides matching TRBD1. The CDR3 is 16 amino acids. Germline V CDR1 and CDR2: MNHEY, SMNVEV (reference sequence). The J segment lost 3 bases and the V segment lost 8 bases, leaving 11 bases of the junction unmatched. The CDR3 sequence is CASGSGQGWDKNIQYF. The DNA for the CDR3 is TGTGCCAGCGGGTCGGGACAGGGTTGGGACAAAAACATTCAGTACTTC.

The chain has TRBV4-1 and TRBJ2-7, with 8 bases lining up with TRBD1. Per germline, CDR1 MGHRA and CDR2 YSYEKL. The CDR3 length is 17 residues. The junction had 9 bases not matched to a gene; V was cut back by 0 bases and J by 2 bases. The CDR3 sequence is CASSQDSGTGFAYEQYF. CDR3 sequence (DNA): TGCGCCAGCAGCCAAGATAGTGGGACAGGTTTCGCCTACGAGCAGTACTTC.

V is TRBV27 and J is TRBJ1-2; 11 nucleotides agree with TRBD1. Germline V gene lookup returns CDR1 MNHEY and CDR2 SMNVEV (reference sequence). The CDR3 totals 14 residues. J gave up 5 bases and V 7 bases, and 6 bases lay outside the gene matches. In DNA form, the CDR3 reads TGTGCCAGCAAGGGGACAGGGGGAGGTTATGGCTACACCTTC. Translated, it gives CASKGTGGGYGYTF.

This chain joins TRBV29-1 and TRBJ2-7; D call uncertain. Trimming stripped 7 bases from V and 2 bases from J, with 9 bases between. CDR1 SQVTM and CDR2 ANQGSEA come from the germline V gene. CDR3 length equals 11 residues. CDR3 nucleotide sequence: TGCAGCGCCCGCCTAACCTACGAGCAGTACTTC. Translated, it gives CSARLTYEQYF.

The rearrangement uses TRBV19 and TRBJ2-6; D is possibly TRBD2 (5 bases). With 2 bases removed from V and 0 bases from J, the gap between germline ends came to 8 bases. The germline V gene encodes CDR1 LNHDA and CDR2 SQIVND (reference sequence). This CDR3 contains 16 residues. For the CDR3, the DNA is TGTGCCAGTAGTATAAGGGCGGGCTCTGGGGCCAACGTCCTGACTTTC. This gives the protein CASSIRAGSGANVLTF.

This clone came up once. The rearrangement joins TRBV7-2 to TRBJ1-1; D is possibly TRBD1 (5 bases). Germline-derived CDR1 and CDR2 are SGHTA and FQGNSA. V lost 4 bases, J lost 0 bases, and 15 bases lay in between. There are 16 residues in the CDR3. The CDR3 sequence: CASSSSAGFMNTEAFF. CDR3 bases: TGTGCCAGCAGCTCGAGTGCAGGGTTCATGAACACTGAAGCTTTCTTT. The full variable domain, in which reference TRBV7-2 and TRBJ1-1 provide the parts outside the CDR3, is GAGVSQSPSNKVTEKGKDVELRCDPISGHTALYWYRQSLGQGLEFLIYFQGNSAPDKSGLPSDRFSAERTGGSVSTLTIQRTQQEDSAVYLCASSSSAGFMNTEAFFGQGTRLTVV.

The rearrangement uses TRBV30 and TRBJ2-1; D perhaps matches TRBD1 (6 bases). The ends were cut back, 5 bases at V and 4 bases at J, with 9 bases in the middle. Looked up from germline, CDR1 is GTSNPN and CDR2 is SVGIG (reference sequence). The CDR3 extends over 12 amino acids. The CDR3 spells CAWGDTYNEQFF. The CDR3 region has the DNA TGTGCCTGGGGGGACACTTACAATGAGCAGTTCTTC. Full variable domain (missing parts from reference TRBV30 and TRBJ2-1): SQTIHQWPATLVQPVGSPLSLECTVEGTSNPNLYWYRQAAGRGLQLLFYSVGIGQISSEVPQNLSASRPQDRQFILSSKKLLLSDSGFYLCAWGDTYNEQFFGPGTRLTVL.

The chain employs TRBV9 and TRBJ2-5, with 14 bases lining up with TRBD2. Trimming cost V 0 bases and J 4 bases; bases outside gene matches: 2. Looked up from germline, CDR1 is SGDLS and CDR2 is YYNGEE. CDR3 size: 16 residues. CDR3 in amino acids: CASSVAGTSGRETQYF. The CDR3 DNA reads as TGTGCCAGCAGCGTAGCCGGGACTAGCGGGAGAGAGACCCAGTACTTC.

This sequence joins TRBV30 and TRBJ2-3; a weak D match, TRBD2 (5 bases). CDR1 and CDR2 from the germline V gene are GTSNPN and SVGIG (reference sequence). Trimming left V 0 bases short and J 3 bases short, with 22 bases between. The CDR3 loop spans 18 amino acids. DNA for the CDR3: TGTGCCTGGAGTGTATCCCGGTTTGGCTCGGAGGAAACAGATACGCAGTATTTT. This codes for CAWSVSRFGSEETDTQYF. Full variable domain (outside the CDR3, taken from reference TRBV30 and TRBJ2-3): SQTIHQWPATLVQPVGSPLSLECTVEGTSNPNLYWYRQAAGRGLQLLFYSVGIGQISSEVPQNLSASRPQDRQFILSSKKLLLSDSGFYLCAWSVSRFGSEETDTQYFGPGTRLTVL.